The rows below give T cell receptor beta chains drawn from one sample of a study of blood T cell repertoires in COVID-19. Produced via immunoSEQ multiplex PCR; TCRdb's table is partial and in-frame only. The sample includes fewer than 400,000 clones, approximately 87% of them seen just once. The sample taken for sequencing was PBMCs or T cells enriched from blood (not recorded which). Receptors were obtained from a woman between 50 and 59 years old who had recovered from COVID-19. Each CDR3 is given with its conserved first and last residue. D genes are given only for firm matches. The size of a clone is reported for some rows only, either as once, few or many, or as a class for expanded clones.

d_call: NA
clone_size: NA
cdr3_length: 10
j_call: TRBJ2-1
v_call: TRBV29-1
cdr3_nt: TGCAGCGTTGCAGGCTATGAGCAGTTCTTC
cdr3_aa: CSVAGYEQFF

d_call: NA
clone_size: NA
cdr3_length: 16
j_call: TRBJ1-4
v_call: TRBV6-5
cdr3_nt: TGTGCCAGCAGTTACTCCTGGCGGGGTAGGGAGGTAAAACTGTTTTTT
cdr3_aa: CASSYSWRGREVKLFF

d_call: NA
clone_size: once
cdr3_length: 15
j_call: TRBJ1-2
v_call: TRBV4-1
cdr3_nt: TGCGCCAGCAGCCCGGGTTGGGGGGCTAACTATGGCTACACCTTC
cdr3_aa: CASSPGWGANYGYTF

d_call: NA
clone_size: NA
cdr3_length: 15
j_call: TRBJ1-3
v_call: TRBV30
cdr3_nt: TGTGCCTGGAGTGTACGTCGGCAGGTTGGAAACACCATATATTTT
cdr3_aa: CAWSVRRQVGNTIYF

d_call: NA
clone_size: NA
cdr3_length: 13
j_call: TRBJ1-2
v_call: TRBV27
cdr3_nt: TGTGCCAGCAGTACGACAGGATACTATGGCTACACCTTC
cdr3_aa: CASSTTGYYGYTF

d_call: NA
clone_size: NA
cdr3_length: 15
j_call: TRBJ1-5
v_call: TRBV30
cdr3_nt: TGTGCCTGGAGTGCCTTTGAGGGGGGCAATCAGCCCCAGCATTTT
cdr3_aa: CAWSAFEGGNQPQHF

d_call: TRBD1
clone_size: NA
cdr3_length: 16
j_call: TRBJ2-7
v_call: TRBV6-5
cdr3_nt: TGTGCCAGCAGTTACCCAGCCGGACAGGGTTCCTACGAGCAGTACTTC
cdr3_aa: CASSYPAGQGSYEQYF

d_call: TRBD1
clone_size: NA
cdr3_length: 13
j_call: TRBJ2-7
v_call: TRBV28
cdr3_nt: TGTGCCAGCATGTTGGACAGGGGCTACGAGCAGTACTTC
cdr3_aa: CASMLDRGYEQYF

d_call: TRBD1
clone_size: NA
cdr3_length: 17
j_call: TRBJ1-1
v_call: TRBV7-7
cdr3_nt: TGTGCTAGCAGCTTAGATGAGGACAGGGGGAAGAACACTGAAGCTTTCTTT
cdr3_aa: CASSLDEDRGKNTEAFF

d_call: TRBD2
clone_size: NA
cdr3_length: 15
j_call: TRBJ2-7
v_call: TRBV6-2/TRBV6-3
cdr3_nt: TGTGCCAGCAGTGCCCCTAGCGGGGGGGAGTACGAGCAGTACTTC
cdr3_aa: CASSAPSGGEYEQYF

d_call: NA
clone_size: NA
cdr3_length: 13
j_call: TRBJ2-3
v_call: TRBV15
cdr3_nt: TGTGCCACCAGAATACAGAGCACAGATACGCAGTATTTT
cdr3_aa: CATRIQSTDTQYF

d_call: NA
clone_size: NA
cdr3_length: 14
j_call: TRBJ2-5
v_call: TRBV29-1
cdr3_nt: TGCAGCGTTGAAGAGATTCTCACAGTAGAGACCCAGTACTTC
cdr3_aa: CSVEEILTVETQYF

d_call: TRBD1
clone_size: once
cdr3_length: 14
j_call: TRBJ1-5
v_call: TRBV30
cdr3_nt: TGTGCCTGGAGTCCTGGACAGGCAGAGCAGCCCCAGCATTTT
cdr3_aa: CAWSPGQAEQPQHF

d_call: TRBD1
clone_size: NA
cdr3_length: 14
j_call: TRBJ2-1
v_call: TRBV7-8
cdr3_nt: TGTGCCAGCAGCCCCTCTACAGGGGGGAATGAGCAGTTCTTC
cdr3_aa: CASSPSTGGNEQFF

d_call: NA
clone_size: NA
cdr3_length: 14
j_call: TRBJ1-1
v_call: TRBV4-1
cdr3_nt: TGCGCCAGCAGCCCTTTGACAGGCCCCGACGATGCTTTCTTT
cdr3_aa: CASSPLTGPDDAFF

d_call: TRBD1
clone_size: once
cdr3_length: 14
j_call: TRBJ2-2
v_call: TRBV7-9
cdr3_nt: TGTGCCAGCCAACAGGGGGCGAACACCGGGGAGCTGTTTTTT
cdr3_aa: CASQQGANTGELFF

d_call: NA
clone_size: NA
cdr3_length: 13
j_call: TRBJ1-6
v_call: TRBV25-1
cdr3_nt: TGTGCCAGCAGTGACAGGGATGCTTCACCCCTCCACTTT
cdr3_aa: CASSDRDASPLHF

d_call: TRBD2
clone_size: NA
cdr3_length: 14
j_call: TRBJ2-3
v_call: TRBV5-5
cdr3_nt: TGTGCCAGCAGCTTTAGCGGGGGCACAGATACGCAGTATTTT
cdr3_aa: CASSFSGGTDTQYF

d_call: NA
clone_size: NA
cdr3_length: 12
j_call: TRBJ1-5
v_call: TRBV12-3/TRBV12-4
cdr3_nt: TGTGCCAGCAGTCAGGCGCGCCAGCCCCAGCATTTT
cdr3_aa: CASSQARQPQHF

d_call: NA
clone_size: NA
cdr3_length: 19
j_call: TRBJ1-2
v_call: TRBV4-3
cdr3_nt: TGCGCCAGCAGCCAAGCTTTAATAGTAGGGGCCCTCGGTAACTATGGCTACACCTTC
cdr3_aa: CASSQALIVGALGNYGYTF

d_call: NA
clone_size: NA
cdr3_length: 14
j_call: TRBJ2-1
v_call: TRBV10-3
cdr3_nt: TGTGCCATCAGTGCCTCATCCACGGGGTATGAGCAGTTCTTC
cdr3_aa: CAISASSTGYEQFF

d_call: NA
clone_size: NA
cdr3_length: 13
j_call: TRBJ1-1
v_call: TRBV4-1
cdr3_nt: TGCGCCAGCAGCTCCGGGGTGAACACTGAAGCTTTCTTT
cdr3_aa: CASSSGVNTEAFF

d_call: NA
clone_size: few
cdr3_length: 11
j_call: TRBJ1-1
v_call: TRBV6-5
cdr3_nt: TGTGCCAGCCTCCCGGAGGCTGAAGCTTTCTTT
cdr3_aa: CASLPEAEAFF

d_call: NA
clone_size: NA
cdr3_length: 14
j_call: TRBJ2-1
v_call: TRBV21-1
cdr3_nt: TGTGCCAGCAGCAAGTGGTCCCAGGGCGATGAGCAGTTCTTC
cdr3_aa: CASSKWSQGDEQFF

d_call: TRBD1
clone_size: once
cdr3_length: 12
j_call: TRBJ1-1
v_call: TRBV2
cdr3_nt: TGTGCCAGCGACAGGGGCCAAAGAGAAGCTTTCTTT
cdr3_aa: CASDRGQREAFF

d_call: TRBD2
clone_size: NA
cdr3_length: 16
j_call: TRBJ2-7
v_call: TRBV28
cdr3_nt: TGTGCCAGCAGTTTGAGCGGGGGGGCCTCTATCTACGAGCAGTACTTC
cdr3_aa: CASSLSGGASIYEQYF

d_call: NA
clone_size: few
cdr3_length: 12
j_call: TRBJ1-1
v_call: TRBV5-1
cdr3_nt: TGCGCCAGCAGCTTGATCGGGTTTGAAGCTTTCTTT
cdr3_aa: CASSLIGFEAFF

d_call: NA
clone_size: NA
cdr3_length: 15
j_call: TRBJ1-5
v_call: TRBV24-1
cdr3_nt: TGTGCCACCAGTGATTTGAGGACACTCGAAGGGCCCCAGCATTTT
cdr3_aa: CATSDLRTLEGPQHF

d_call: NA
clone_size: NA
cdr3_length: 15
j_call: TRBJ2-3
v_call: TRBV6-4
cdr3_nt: TGTGCCAGCAACGAAAGAGACAGAAGCACAGATACGCAGTATTTT
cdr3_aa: CASNERDRSTDTQYF

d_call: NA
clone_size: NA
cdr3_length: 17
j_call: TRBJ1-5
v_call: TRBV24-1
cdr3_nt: TGTGCCACCAGTGATGCGGACAGCGATTATAGCAATCAGCCCCAGCATTTT
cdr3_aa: CATSDADSDYSNQPQHF

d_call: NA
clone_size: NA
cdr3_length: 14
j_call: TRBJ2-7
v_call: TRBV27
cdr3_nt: TGTGCCAGCAGTTTAGCAACACACAGACACGAGCAGTACTTC
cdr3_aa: CASSLATHRHEQYF

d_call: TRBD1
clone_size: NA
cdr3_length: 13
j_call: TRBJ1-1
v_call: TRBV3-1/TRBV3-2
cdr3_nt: TGTGCCAGCAGCCTACAGGGGGGCACTGAAGCTTTCTTT
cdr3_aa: CASSLQGGTEAFF

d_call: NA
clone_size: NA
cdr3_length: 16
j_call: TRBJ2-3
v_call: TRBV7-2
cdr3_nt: TGTGCCAGCAACCCACCTTGGGAGCCGACGAGCGATACGCAGTATTTT
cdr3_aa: CASNPPWEPTSDTQYF

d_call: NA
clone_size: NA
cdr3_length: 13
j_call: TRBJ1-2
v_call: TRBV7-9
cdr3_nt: TGTGCCAGCAGCGCGGCAACGGCCACTGGCTACACCTTC
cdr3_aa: CASSAATATGYTF

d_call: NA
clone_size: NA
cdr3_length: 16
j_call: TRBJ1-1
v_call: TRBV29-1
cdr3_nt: TGCAGCGTCGGAGGGTGGGACGGCCACGGGGACACTGAAGCTTTCTTT
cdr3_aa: CSVGGWDGHGDTEAFF

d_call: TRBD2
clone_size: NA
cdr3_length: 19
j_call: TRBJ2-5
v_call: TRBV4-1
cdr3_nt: TGCGCCAGCAGGCAAGATGAGACGCGCGGGGGGGCCTTAGGAGAGACCCAGTACTTC
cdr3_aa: CASRQDETRGGALGETQYF

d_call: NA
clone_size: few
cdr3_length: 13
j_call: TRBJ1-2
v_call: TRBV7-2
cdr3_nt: TGTGCCAGCAGTTTCAATGAGGGGGTCGGCTACACCTTC
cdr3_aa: CASSFNEGVGYTF

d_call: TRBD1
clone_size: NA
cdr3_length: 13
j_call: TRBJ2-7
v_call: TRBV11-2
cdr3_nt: TGTGCCAGCAGCTTTGGACAGGGCTACGAGCAGTACTTC
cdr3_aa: CASSFGQGYEQYF

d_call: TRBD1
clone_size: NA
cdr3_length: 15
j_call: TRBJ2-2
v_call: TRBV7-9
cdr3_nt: TGTGCCAGCAGCCCCGGACAGGGGGACACCGGGGAGCTGTTTTTT
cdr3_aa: CASSPGQGDTGELFF

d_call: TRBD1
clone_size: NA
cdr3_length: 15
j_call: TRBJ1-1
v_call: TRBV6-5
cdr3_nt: TGTGCCAGCAGTTTATCACAGGGGATGAACACTGAAGCTTTCTTT
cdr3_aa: CASSLSQGMNTEAFF

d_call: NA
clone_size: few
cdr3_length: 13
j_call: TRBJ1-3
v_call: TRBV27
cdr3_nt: TGTGCCAGCAGACCCGACACGGGAAACACCATATATTTT
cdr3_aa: CASRPDTGNTIYF

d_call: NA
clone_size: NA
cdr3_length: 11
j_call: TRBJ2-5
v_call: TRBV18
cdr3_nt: TGTGCCAGCTCAGAGCGGGAGACCCAGTACTTC
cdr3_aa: CASSERETQYF

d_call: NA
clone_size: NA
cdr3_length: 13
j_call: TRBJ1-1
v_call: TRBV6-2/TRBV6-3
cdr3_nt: TGTGCCAGCAGTAAGGAGCTTTGGACTGAAGCTTTCTTT
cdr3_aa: CASSKELWTEAFF

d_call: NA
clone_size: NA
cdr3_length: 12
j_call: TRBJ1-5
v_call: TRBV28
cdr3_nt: TGTGCCAGCATGGGCCCAAATCAGCCCCAGCATTTT
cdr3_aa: CASMGPNQPQHF

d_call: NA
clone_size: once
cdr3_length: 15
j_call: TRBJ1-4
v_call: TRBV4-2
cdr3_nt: TGTGCCAGCAGCCAAGAATGGTTCGGGAATGAAAAACTGTTTTTT
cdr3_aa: CASSQEWFGNEKLFF